Each of the 25 T cell receptor beta chains below was sequenced from the same sample in a study of T cell responses to AZD1222 COVID-19 vaccine. Produced via immunoSEQ multiplex PCR; TCRdb's table is partial and in-frame only. Among 120,000 or so clones listed, about 85% were seen once. The starting material was peripheral blood, obtained on day 0 of AZD1222 vaccination. Receptor source: an adult in good health.

The rearrangement uses TRBV5-1 and TRBJ1-1; possibly TRBD1 for D (6 bases). Germline loops: CDR1 SGHRS, CDR2 YFSETQ. V shed 5 bases and J shed 3 bases, with 11 bases lying between them. This CDR3 has 13 residues. The CDR3 nucleotides are TGCGCCAGCAGGGACCAGGGGTACACTGAAGCTTTCTTT. It is translated as CASRDQGYTEAFF.

J is TRBJ1-2 and V is TRBV12-3 or TRBV12-4; D is uncertain. Trimming took off 2 bases at V and 4 bases at J, with 8 bases between the two ends. The CDR3 runs 13 residues. The DNA of the CDR3 is TGTGCCAGCAGTTTAAGGGCCAGCTATGGCTACACCTTC. This sequence encodes CASSLRASYGYTF.

The rearrangement joins TRBV9 to TRBJ1-1; the D is unclear. CDR3 length: 14 residues. V shed 3 bases and J shed 0 bases, with 9 bases lying between them. Germline values: CDR1 SGDLS, CDR2 YYNGEE. In DNA, the CDR3 is TGTGCCAGCAGCGCGAACCCATTGAACACTGAAGCTTTCTTT. It yields the protein CASSANPLNTEAFF.

This sequence joins TRBV9 and TRBJ1-1; TRBD1 might be the D (5 bases). V lost 0 bases, J lost 5 bases, and 14 bases lay in between. The CDR3 runs to 15 residues. The germline V gene encodes CDR1 SGDLS and CDR2 YYNGEE. The CDR3 sequence is CASSVGGTGLTEAFF. The CDR3 DNA reads TGTGCCAGCAGCGTAGGGGGGACGGGGTTGACTGAAGCTTTCTTT.

The rearrangement joins TRBV19 to TRBJ1-1, with D tentatively TRBD1 (5 bases). The CDR3 has 15 amino acids. V was trimmed by 2 bases and J by 0 bases, leaving 10 bases between them. Germline-derived CDR1 and CDR2 are LNHDA and SQIVND (reference sequence). The CDR3 nucleotides read TGTGCCAGTAGTATACTGACAGCTTTGAACACTGAAGCTTTCTTT. Amino acid sequence: CASSILTALNTEAFF.

This clone was counted once. V and J are TRBV27 and TRBJ2-7, with a tentative D call TRBD2 (6 bases). In germline, CDR1 is MNHEY, CDR2 SMNVEV (reference sequence). The V end was cut by 0 bases, the J end by 4 bases, with 10 bases between. This CDR3 is 14 amino acids long. The DNA for the CDR3 is TGTGCCAGCAGTTTATCGTGGGGGGTTTACGAGCAGTACTTC. Translated, it gives CASSLSWGVYEQYF.

The J gene is TRBJ2-7, the V gene TRBV5-4; 8 positions match TRBD1. After removal of 4 bases from V and 7 bases from J, the junction contained 10 bases not matched to a gene. Germline V gives CDR1 SGHNT, CDR2 YYREEE (reference sequence). The CDR3 is 14 residues long. CDR3 sequence: CASSEQGAFREQYF. The CDR3 region has the DNA TGTGCCAGCAGCGAGCAGGGGGCGTTCAGGGAGCAGTACTTC.

This sequence joins TRBV7-9 and TRBJ2-7, with D possibly being TRBD1 or TRBD2 (5 bases each). The CDR3 length is 14 residues. Germline-derived CDR1 and CDR2 are SEHNR and FQNEAQ (reference sequence). Trimming stripped 3 bases from V and 4 bases from J, with 13 bases between. The DNA of the CDR3 is TGTGCCAGCAGCTTGTTGGGGGTTTGGTACGAGCAGTACTTC. Its protein is CASSLLGVWYEQYF.

V gene TRBV19 combines with J gene TRBJ1-1; D unresolved. V lost 5 bases and J lost 0, with 13 bases in between. Germline lookup yields CDR1 LNHDA and CDR2 SQIVND (reference sequence). The CDR3 sequence is 15 residues long. CDR3 bases: TGTGCCAGTAGTGAGAGGGCCCGCCTGAACACTGAAGCTTTCTTT. This encodes CASSERARLNTEAFF.

A few counts support this clone. CDR3 nucleotides: TGTGCCACCGCTCAGTGGGGCACAGATACGCAGTATTTT. It codes for CATAQWGTDTQYF. The chain couples TRBV24-1 to TRBJ2-3; D is undetermined. V lost 9 bases to trimming and J lost 1 base, with 10 bases between them. CDR1 KGHDR and CDR2 SFDVKD come from the germline V gene. The CDR3 consists of 13 residues.

Points on this clone: One end of the junction is discordant with germline, which a read error may explain. The V gene is TRBV30, the J gene TRBJ2-7; 9 bases map to TRBD2. The CDR3 spans 15 residues. CDR1 and CDR2 from the germline V gene are GTSNPN and SVGIG (reference sequence). The CDR3 is CAWSVRLAGSSEQYF. CDR3 nucleotide sequence: TGTGCCTGGAGTGTACGGCTAGCGGGATCCTCCGAGCAGTACTTC.

This chain joins TRBV7-8 and TRBJ1-2; 9 bases align to TRBD1. From germline, CDR1 is SGHVS and CDR2 FQNEAQ. The CDR3 is made up of 14 amino acids. V lost 2 bases, J lost 6 bases, and 4 bases stayed unmatched. CDR3 DNA sequence: TGTGCCAGCAGCTTAACCGGGACAGGGCATGGCTACACCTTC. As protein: CASSLTGTGHGYTF. Combining the CDR3 with reference TRBV7-8 and TRBJ1-2 gives the whole variable domain GAGVSQSPRYKVAKRGQDVALRCDPISGHVSLFWYQQALGQGPEFLTYFQNEAQLDKSGLPSDRFFAERPEGSVSTLKIQRTQQEDSAVYLCASSLTGTGHGYTFGSGTRLTVV.

The chain couples TRBV3-1 (or the pseudogene TRBV3-2) to TRBJ2-2, with D perhaps matching TRBD2 (6 bases). CDR1 is LGHDT and CDR2 is YNNKEL in the germline V gene (reference sequence). V was pared by 1 base and J by 4 bases, with 16 bases between. The CDR3 runs 17 residues. The CDR3 sequence: CASSQGKWGVGTGELFF. The DNA of the CDR3 is TGTGCCAGCAGCCAAGGCAAATGGGGGGTAGGCACCGGGGAGCTGTTTTTT.

This chain connects TRBV5-5 to TRBJ1-6; 8 bases fit TRBD1. The germline V gene has CDR1 SGHKS and CDR2 YYEKEE (reference sequence). This CDR3 has 15 residues. The V gene end was trimmed by 4 bases and the J gene end by 5 bases; junction bases not matched to a gene: 5. The CDR3 region is CASSPWTGNNSPLHF. As DNA, the CDR3 is TGTGCCAGCAGCCCTTGGACAGGGAATAATTCACCCCTCCACTTT.

The chain links TRBV11-2 to TRBJ1-2, with TRBD1 as a possible D gene (6 bases). This CDR3 is built from 16 residues. CDR1 is SGHAT, CDR2 FQNNGV, per germline. Trimming removed 5 bases at V and 0 bases at J, with 16 bases between. The DNA for the CDR3 is TGTGCCAGCAGCACCGGACAGCCAGGAGCTAACTATGGCTACACCTTC. The encoded protein is CASSTGQPGANYGYTF.

The V gene is TRBV14, the J gene TRBJ1-2; 8 positions match TRBD1. The J segment lost 3 bases and the V segment lost 9 bases, leaving 6 bases of the junction unmatched. CDR3 length equals 13 residues. Germline CDR1 and CDR2: SGHDN and FVKESK. Here the CDR3 DNA reads TGTGCCAGAGACAGGGGCAACTACTATGGCTACACCTTC. This sequence encodes CARDRGNYYGYTF.

The CDR3 sequence: CASSLVGGLSTDTQYF. The CDR3 coding sequence is TGTGCCAGCAGCTTGGTCGGGGGTCTTAGCACAGATACGCAGTATTTT. The V gene is TRBV5-4, the J gene TRBJ2-3, with a weak D call TRBD2 (6 bases). Trimming cost V 0 bases and J 0 bases, with 11 bases left between them. This CDR3 contains 16 residues. Germline V gene data show CDR1 as SGHNT and CDR2 as YYREEE (reference sequence).

This chain links TRBV7-6 with TRBJ1-5; TRBD1 might be the D (6 bases). Trimming left V 4 bases short and J 7 bases short, with 17 bases between. The CDR3 consists of 15 residues. Germline loops: CDR1 SGHVS, CDR2 FNYEAQ. In nucleotides, the CDR3 is TGTGCCAGCAGCTCCGGTTCAGGGGTAGAGCAGCCCCAGCATTTT. Its protein is CASSSGSGVEQPQHF.

DNA of the CDR3: TGTGCCAGCAGCCAACCCCGGACAGGGGGTTCCTACGAGCAGTACTTC. Translated, it gives CASSQPRTGGSYEQYF. The chain joins TRBV3-1 (or the pseudogene TRBV3-2) to TRBJ2-7; TRBD1 agrees at 10 bases. J was trimmed by 1 base and V by 2 bases; bases with no gene match: 5. The germline V gene encodes CDR1 LGHDT and CDR2 YNNKEL (reference sequence). There are 16 residues in the CDR3.

The table lists this clone with a count of one. The rearrangement uses TRBV29-1 and TRBJ1-1; D may be TRBD1 (5 bases). With 3 bases removed from V and 3 bases from J, the gap between germline ends came to 8 bases. Per germline, CDR1 SQVTM and CDR2 ANQGSEA. The CDR3 has 12 amino acids. CDR3 in amino acids: CSVDSRDTEAFF. CDR3 nucleotides: TGCAGCGTTGATTCCAGGGACACTGAAGCTTTCTTT.

J is TRBJ2-7 and V is TRBV5-1; D not resolved. Trimming shortened V by 1 base and J by 4 bases, and 12 bases separated the two germline ends. CDR1 and CDR2 (germline): SGHRS, YFSETQ. The CDR3 sequence is 14 residues long. The CDR3 spells CASSLYGKTYEQYF. The CDR3 DNA reads as TGCGCCAGCAGCTTGTACGGCAAGACATACGAGCAGTACTTC.

The chain employs TRBV10-1 and TRBJ2-1; 9 nucleotides line up with TRBD2. J gave up 0 bases and V 4 bases, and 4 bases lay outside the gene matches. The CDR3 runs 16 residues. Germline V gives CDR1 WNHNN, CDR2 SYGVQD (reference sequence). In nucleotides, the CDR3 is TGCGCCAGCAGTGGGCTAGCGGGAAGCTCCTACAATGAGCAGTTCTTC. The encoded protein is CASSGLAGSSYNEQFF.

This clone was seen a single time. This chain links TRBV3-1 (or the pseudogene TRBV3-2) with TRBJ2-2; TRBD2 agrees at 7 bases. Germline trimming cut 3 bases from V and 8 bases from J; bases unmatched to any gene: 6. The CDR3 covers 14 residues. Germline loops: CDR1 LGHDT, CDR2 YNNKEL (reference sequence). This chain's CDR3 is CASSQAGVTGELFF. DNA for the CDR3: TGTGCCAGCAGCCAGGCGGGAGTAACTGGGGAGCTGTTTTTT.

The V call is TRBV14, the J call TRBJ2-7, with TRBD2 matching 10 bases. This CDR3 comprises 15 residues. Germline assignment: CDR1 SGHDN and CDR2 FVKESK. Trimming at V came to 1 base and at J to 0 bases, leaving 0 bases not matched to a gene. The CDR3 DNA sequence: TGTGCCAGCAGCCAAGGGACTAGCGGCTCCTACGAGCAGTACTTC. Translated: CASSQGTSGSYEQYF.

This sequence joins TRBV7-8 and TRBJ2-1, with D perhaps given as TRBD1 or TRBD2 (6 bases each). Germline assignment: CDR1 SGHVS and CDR2 FQNEAQ. The V and J ends lost 5 bases and 4 bases respectively, with 15 bases between them. There are 15 residues in the CDR3. CDR3 DNA: TGTGCCAGCAGCCCCCAACCGGGGGCTTACAATGAGCAGTTCTTC. Translation: CASSPQPGAYNEQFF. The variable domain in full, completed from reference TRBV7-8 and TRBJ2-1, reads GAGVSQSPRYKVAKRGQDVALRCDPISGHVSLFWYQQALGQGPEFLTYFQNEAQLDKSGLPSDRFFAERPEGSVSTLKIQRTQQEDSAVYLCASSPQPGAYNEQFFGPGTRLTVL.